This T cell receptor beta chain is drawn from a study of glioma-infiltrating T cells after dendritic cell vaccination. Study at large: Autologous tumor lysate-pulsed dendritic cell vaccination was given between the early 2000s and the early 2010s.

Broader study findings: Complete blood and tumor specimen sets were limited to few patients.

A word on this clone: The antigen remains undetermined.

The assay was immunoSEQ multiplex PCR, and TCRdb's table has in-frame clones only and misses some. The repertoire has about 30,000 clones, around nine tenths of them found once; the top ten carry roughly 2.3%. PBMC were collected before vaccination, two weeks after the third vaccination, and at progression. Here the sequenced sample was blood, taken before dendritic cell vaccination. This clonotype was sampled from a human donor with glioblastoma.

Written as DNA, the CDR3 is TGCGCCAGCAGTCCCGGGACTAGAAAGCAGTTCTTC. Encoded protein: CASSPGTRKQFF. The chain joins TRBV10-1 to TRBJ2-1; TRBD2 matches 8 bases. The V gene's germline CDR1 is WNHNN and CDR2 SYGVQD (reference sequence). The CDR3 is made up of 12 amino acids. With 5 bases clipped from V and 11 bases from J, the junction kept 5 bases outside the gene matches.